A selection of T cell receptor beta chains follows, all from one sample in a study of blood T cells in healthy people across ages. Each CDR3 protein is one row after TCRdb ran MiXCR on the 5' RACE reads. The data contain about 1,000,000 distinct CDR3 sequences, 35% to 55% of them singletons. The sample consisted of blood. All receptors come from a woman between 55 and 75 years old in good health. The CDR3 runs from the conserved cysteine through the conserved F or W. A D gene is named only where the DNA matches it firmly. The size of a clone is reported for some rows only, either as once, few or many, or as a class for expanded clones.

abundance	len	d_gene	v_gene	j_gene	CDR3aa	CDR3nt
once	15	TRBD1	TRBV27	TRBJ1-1	CASSPLQGAVTEAFF	TGTGCCAGCAGTCCGCTACAGGGGGCAGTCACTGAAGCTTTCTTT
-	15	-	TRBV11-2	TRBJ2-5	CASSRAGVAGYGQYF	TGTGCCAGCAGTCGAGCTGGGGTCGCGGGATACGGGCAGTACTTC
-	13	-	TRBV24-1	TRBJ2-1	CATSDRGSNEQFF	TGTGCCACCAGTGATAGGGGTTCCAATGAGCAGTTCTTC
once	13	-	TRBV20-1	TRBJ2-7	CSAFPLSSYEQYF	TGCAGTGCTTTCCCTCTAAGCTCCTACGAGCAGTACTTC
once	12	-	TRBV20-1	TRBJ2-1	CSASSGRTEQFF	TGCAGTGCCTCGAGTGGGAGAACTGAGCAGTTCTTC
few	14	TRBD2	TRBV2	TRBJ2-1	CASGGLAKGNEQFF	TGTGCCAGCGGGGGACTAGCGAAGGGCAATGAGCAGTTCTTC
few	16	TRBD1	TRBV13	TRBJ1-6	CASSSPGTGRRSPLHF	TGTGCCAGCAGCTCGCCCGGGACAGGGCGGCGGTCACCCCTCCACTTT
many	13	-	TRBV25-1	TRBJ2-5	CASSEYREETQYF	TGTGCCAGCAGTGAATACCGGGAAGAGACCCAGTACTTC
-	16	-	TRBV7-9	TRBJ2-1	CASSLYGRMIYNEQFF	TGTGCCAGCAGCTTATACGGGAGAATGATCTACAATGAGCAGTTCTTC
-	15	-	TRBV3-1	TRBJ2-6	CASSPNQGGANVLTF	TGTGCCAGCAGCCCGAACCAGGGGGGGGCCAACGTCCTGACTTTC
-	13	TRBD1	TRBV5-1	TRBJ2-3	CASSTYRGDTQYF	TGCGCCAGCAGCACCTACAGGGGAGATACGCAGTATTTT
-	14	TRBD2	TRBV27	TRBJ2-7	CASSLGGSYNEQYF	TGTGCCAGCAGTCTGGGGGGGTCCTACAATGAGCAGTACTTC
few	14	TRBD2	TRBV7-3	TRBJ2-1	CASSPTSGSDEQFF	TGTGCCAGCAGCCCGACTAGCGGGAGCGATGAGCAGTTCTTC
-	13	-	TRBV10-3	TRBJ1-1	CAISGDLNTEAFF	TGTGCCATCAGTGGGGACCTGAACACTGAAGCTTTCTTT
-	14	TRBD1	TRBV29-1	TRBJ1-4	CSVRGRDSNEKPFF	TGCAGCGTTAGGGGCCGGGACAGTAATGAAAAACCGTTTTTT
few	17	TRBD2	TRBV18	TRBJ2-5	CASSPLAPSGTQETQYF	TGTGCCAGCTCACCACTTGCGCCTAGCGGAACTCAAGAGACCCAGTACTTC
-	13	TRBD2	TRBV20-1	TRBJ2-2	CSARTSGVGELFF	TGCAGTGCTAGGACTAGCGGGGTGGGGGAGCTGTTTTTT
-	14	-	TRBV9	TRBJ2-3	CASSVVDATDTQYF	TGTGCCAGCAGCGTAGTGGATGCCACAGATACGCAGTATTTT
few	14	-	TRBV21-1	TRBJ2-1	CASSVKLAGNEQFF	TGTGCCAGCAGCGTAAAGCTAGCGGGCAATGAGCAGTTCTTC
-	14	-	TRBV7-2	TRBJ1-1	CASSFGRANTEAFF	TGTGCCAGCAGCTTCGGTAGGGCTAACACTGAAGCTTTCTTT
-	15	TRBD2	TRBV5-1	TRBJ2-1	CASSLGSGRFNEQFF	TGCGCCAGCAGCTTGGGTAGCGGGAGATTCAATGAGCAGTTCTTC
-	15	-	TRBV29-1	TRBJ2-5	CSVEDLYLVVKTQYF	TGCAGCGTTGAAGATCTTTACCTAGTAGTAAAGACCCAGTACTTC
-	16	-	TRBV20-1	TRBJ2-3	CSARAFLGRGTDTQYF	TGCAGTGCTAGAGCCTTTCTGGGCAGGGGCACAGATACGCAGTATTTT
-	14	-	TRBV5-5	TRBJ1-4	CASSLGAGSPKLFF	TGTGCCAGCAGCTTGGGGGCAGGGTCGCCGAAACTGTTTTTT